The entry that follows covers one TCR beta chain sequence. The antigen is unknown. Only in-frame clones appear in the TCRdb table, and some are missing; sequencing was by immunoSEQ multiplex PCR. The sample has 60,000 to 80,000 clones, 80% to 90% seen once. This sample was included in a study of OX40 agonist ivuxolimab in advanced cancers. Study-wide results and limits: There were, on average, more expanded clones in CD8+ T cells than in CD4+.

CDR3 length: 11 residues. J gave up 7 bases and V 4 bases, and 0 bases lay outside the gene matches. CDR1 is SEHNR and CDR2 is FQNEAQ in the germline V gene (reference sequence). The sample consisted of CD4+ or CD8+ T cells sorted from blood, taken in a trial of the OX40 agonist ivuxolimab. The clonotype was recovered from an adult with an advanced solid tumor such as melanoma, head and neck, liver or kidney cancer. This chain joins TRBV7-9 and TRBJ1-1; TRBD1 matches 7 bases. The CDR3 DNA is TGTGCCAGCAGCTGGACAGGTGAAGCTTTCTTT. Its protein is CASSWTGEAFF.